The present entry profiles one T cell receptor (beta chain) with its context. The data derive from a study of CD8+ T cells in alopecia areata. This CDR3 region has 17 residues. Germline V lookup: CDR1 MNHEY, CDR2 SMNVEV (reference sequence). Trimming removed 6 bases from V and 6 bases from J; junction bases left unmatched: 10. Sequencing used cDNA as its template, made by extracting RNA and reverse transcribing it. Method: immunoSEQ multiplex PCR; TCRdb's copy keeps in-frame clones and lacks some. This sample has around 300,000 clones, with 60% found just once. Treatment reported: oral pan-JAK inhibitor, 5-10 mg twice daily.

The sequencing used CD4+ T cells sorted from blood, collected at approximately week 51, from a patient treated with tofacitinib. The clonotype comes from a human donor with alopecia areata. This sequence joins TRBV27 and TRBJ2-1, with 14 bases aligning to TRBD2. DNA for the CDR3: TGTGCCAGCAGCCTATACCAGGGACTAGCGGGGGCCAATGAGCAGTTCTTC. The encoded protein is CASSLYQGLAGANEQFF.